A single sample is the source of the 25 T cell receptor beta chains below, sequenced in a study of shared clonotypes between healthy human individuals. Naive CD8 cells comprised CD45RO-negative, CCR7-positively selected cells, excluding terminally differentiated effector memory CD45RA+ cells. This table comes from immunoSEQ multiplex PCR, and its TCRdb copy is limited to in-frame clones, with some not included. The sample contains millions of clones, just under 95% of which appear only once. The sample was naive CD8+ T cells sorted from blood. Receptors were obtained from a young man in good health.

The V call is TRBV2, the J call TRBJ2-7, with 13 positions matching TRBD2. After removal of 6 bases from V and 3 bases from J, the junction contained 5 bases not matched to a gene. The V gene's germline CDR1 is SNHLY and CDR2 FYNNEI. This CDR3 comprises 15 residues. The CDR3 loop is CASSGLAGVHYEQYF. In nucleotides, the CDR3 is TGTGCCAGCAGCGGACTAGCGGGAGTACACTACGAGCAGTACTTC.

This CDR3 reads CASSLVTGGLTEAFF. The CDR3 nucleotides read TGTGCCAGCAGCTTGGTGACAGGGGGCCTCACTGAAGCTTTCTTT. The chain joins TRBV5-6 to TRBJ1-1; 10 nucleotides agree with TRBD1. J gave up 4 bases and V 0 bases, and 3 bases lay outside the gene matches. The CDR3 totals 15 residues. The germline gives CDR1 SGHDT, CDR2 YYEEEE.

The genes are TRBV27 and TRBJ2-2; TRBD2 matches at 11 bases. V gave up 6 bases and J gave up 4 bases; unmatched junction bases: 4. There are 15 residues in the CDR3. In germline, CDR1 is MNHEY, CDR2 SMNVEV (reference sequence). CDR3 protein: CASRLAGEGTGELFF. Written as DNA, the CDR3 is TGTGCCAGCAGACTAGCGGGAGAAGGCACCGGGGAGCTGTTTTTT.

This clone was found once. The chain employs TRBV4-1 and TRBJ1-5; D is ambiguous. The germline V gene has CDR1 MGHRA and CDR2 YSYEKL. The ends were cut back, 6 bases at V and 6 bases at J, with 15 bases in the middle. CDR3 length equals 14 residues. For the CDR3, the DNA is TGCGCCAGCAGTACAGAGCAAGGAATTCAGCCCCAGCATTTT. As protein: CASSTEQGIQPQHF.

The rearrangement links TRBV7-8 to TRBJ1-6, with D hard to call. Deletions cut 2 bases from V and 0 bases from J, with 11 bases between. CDR1 and CDR2 (germline): SGHVS, FQNEAQ. CDR3 length: 17 residues. The CDR3 loop reads CASSLYEPSSYNSPLHF. CDR3 DNA: TGTGCCAGCAGCTTATACGAGCCAAGCTCCTATAATTCACCCCTCCACTTT. Full variable domain (remainder filled in from reference TRBV7-8 and TRBJ1-6): GAGVSQSPRYKVAKRGQDVALRCDPISGHVSLFWYQQALGQGPEFLTYFQNEAQLDKSGLPSDRFFAERPEGSVSTLKIQRTQQEDSAVYLCASSLYEPSSYNSPLHFGNGTRLTVT.

The rearrangement joins TRBV4-3 to TRBJ2-4; TRBD2 might be the D (5 bases). V lost 0 bases and J lost 1, with 7 bases in between. This CDR3 is 15 amino acids long. The germline V gene encodes CDR1 LGHNA and CDR2 YSLEER. CDR3 nucleotides: TGCGCCAGCAGCCAAGATGAGGGTGCCAAAAACATTCAGTACTTC. Its translation is CASSQDEGAKNIQYF.

V and J are TRBV5-4 and TRBJ1-2; 7 nucleotides agree with TRBD1. The CDR3 is 12 amino acids. Per germline, CDR1 SGHNT and CDR2 YYREEE (reference sequence). V was clipped by 0 bases and J by 14 bases; unmatched bases: 7. The CDR3 DNA is TGTGCCAGCAGCTTGGCCGGGACAGCTAAGACCTTC. Translated: CASSLAGTAKTF.

The chain links TRBV30 to TRBJ1-5; 8 nucleotides match TRBD1. Germline V gives CDR1 GTSNPN, CDR2 SVGIG (reference sequence). The CDR3 has 15 amino acids. V trimming: 3 bases; J trimming: 6 bases; junction bases outside the gene matches: 10. CDR3 loop: CAWSPGQGVSQPQHF. In DNA, the CDR3 is TGTGCCTGGAGCCCAGGACAGGGAGTAAGTCAGCCCCAGCATTTT.

This chain links TRBV7-6 with TRBJ2-7, with no clear D. V lost 0 bases and J lost 2, with 8 bases in between. Germline V lookup: CDR1 SGHVS, CDR2 FNYEAQ. The CDR3 is 14 residues long. The CDR3 region has the DNA TGTGCCAGCAGCTTAGCTGCCGGTACCTACGAGCAGTACTTC. Its protein product is CASSLAAGTYEQYF.

V gene TRBV6-5 combines with J gene TRBJ1-5, with D hard to call. The germline V and J ends were trimmed by 0 bases and 8 bases, with 11 bases remaining between them. This CDR3 spans 14 amino acids. Germline V lookup: CDR1 MNHEY, CDR2 SVGAGI. CDR3 in DNA: TGTGCCAGCAGTTACTCTGAGTTCTCAGAGCCCCAGCATTTT. Translated: CASSYSEFSEPQHF.

In nucleotides, the CDR3 is TGTGCCAGCAGACCTAGCGGGGGTTTAGATACGCAGTATTTT. It translates to CASRPSGGLDTQYF. This chain connects TRBV2 to TRBJ2-3; the match to TRBD2 covers 10 bases. Germline V CDR1 and CDR2: SNHLY, FYNNEI. V shed 6 bases and J 5 bases; nucleotides not matched to a gene: 5. The CDR3 contains 14 residues.

This chain joins TRBV2 and TRBJ1-5; possible D gene TRBD1, 5 bases. The CDR3 has 18 residues. Deletions cut 0 bases from V and 0 bases from J, with 15 bases between. Germline values: CDR1 SNHLY, CDR2 FYNNEI. The CDR3 nucleotides are TGTGCCAGCAGTGAAGCGCTTCGTTGGGACGGTAGCAATCAGCCCCAGCATTTT. Its protein product is CASSEALRWDGSNQPQHF.

The chain carries TRBV10-1 and TRBJ1-1; D is unresolved. The CDR3 loop spans 15 amino acids. The germline gives CDR1 WNHNN, CDR2 SYGVQD (reference sequence). The germline V and J ends were trimmed by 3 bases and 0 bases, with 11 bases remaining between them. The DNA of the CDR3 is TGCGCCAGCAGTGAAAGGGAAGGAATGAACACTGAAGCTTTCTTT. It specifies CASSEREGMNTEAFF.

To note about this clone: The same CDR3 also results from other DNA sequences found in this sample. The chain uses TRBV13 and TRBJ1-1; D is undetermined. V was trimmed by 6 bases and J by 1 base, leaving 9 bases between them. This CDR3 spans 13 amino acids. CDR1 and CDR2 (germline): PRHDT, FYEKMQ (reference sequence). The CDR3 loop reads CASSPDGNTEAFF. CDR3 DNA sequence: TGTGCCAGCAGTCCGGACGGGAACACTGAAGCTTTCTTT.

The J gene is TRBJ2-1, the V gene TRBV7-9, with a tentative D call TRBD1 (6 bases). The CDR3 is 13 residues long. Trimming cost V 5 bases and J 10 bases, with 15 bases left between them. CDR1 SEHNR and CDR2 FQNEAQ come from the germline V gene (reference sequence). This CDR3 reads CASSPKGDTEQFF. For the CDR3, the DNA is TGTGCCAGCAGCCCAAAAGGGGACACGGAGCAGTTCTTC.

The chain has TRBV27 and TRBJ1-6, with D uncertain. The CDR3 contains 15 residues. Germline V gene lookup returns CDR1 MNHEY and CDR2 SMNVEV (reference sequence). Between the trimmed V and J ends, which lost 0 bases and 7 bases, there was a span of 10 bases. The CDR3 nucleotides read TGTGCCAGCAGTTTATCCGTGCTATTGAATTCACCCCTCCACTTT. It is translated as CASSLSVLLNSPLHF.

The genes are TRBV27 and TRBJ1-2, with TRBD1 matching over 7 bases. J gave up 0 bases and V 5 bases, and 12 bases lay outside the gene matches. The CDR3 is made up of 17 amino acids. Germline CDR1 MNHEY, CDR2 SMNVEV (reference sequence). The CDR3 is CASSPSAGQSTNYGYTF. The DNA of the CDR3 is TGTGCCAGCAGTCCGTCTGCGGGACAGTCTACTAACTATGGCTACACCTTC.

The J gene is TRBJ2-7, the V gene TRBV27; D not certain. The CDR3 covers 14 residues. The germline V and J ends were trimmed by 3 bases and 3 bases, with 12 bases remaining between them. Germline assignment: CDR1 MNHEY and CDR2 SMNVEV (reference sequence). The CDR3 coding sequence is TGTGCCAGCAGTTTGCCTGGTCCCGGCTACGAGCAGTACTTC. The encoded protein is CASSLPGPGYEQYF.

V gene TRBV28 combines with J gene TRBJ2-1, with TRBD1 identical over 10 bases. The V gene end was trimmed by 5 bases and the J gene end by 8 bases; junction bases not matched to a gene: 9. The CDR3 spans 15 residues. Germline V lookup: CDR1 MDHEN, CDR2 SYDVKM. CDR3: CASSPMTGGIDEQFF. Here the CDR3 DNA reads TGTGCCAGCAGTCCTATGACAGGGGGCATCGATGAGCAGTTCTTC.

The chain couples TRBV4-1 to TRBJ2-5, with 9 bases lining up with TRBD2. Germline V gene data show CDR1 as MGHRA and CDR2 as YSYEKL. Losses at the gene ends were 6 bases for V and 5 bases for J; bases not matched to a gene: 13. This CDR3 is 16 amino acids long. The CDR3 spells CASRLGSSGVGETQYF. CDR3 nucleotides: TGCGCCAGCAGGTTGGGGTCTAGCGGGGTGGGGGAGACCCAGTACTTC.

This clone was seen a few times. The rearrangement uses TRBV5-1 and TRBJ2-7; the D gene is possibly TRBD2 (6 bases). Trimming took off 2 bases at V and 1 base at J, with 7 bases between the two ends. The CDR3 is 13 amino acids. Germline assignment: CDR1 SGHRS and CDR2 YFSETQ. CDR3 in DNA: TGCGCCAGCAGCTTACTAGCTTCCTACGAGCAGTACTTC. Amino acids: CASSLLASYEQYF.

The chain couples TRBV11-3 to TRBJ2-3, with D hard to call. CDR1 and CDR2 (germline): SGHNT, YENEEA. V lost 3 bases and J lost 0, with 4 bases in between. The CDR3 is made up of 13 amino acids. As DNA, the CDR3 is TGTGCCAGCAGCTTCGCCAGCACAGATACGCAGTATTTT. Residues: CASSFASTDTQYF. The variable domain in full, with the rest retrieved from reference TRBV11-3 and TRBJ2-3, is EAGVVQSPRYKIIEKKQPVAFWCNPISGHNTLYWYLQNLGQGPELLIRYENEEAVDDSQLPKDRFSAERLKGVDSTLKIQPAELGDSAVYLCASSFASTDTQYFGPGTRLTVL.

V usage is TRBV12-5 and J usage is TRBJ2-5; D not resolved. V was clipped by 6 bases and J by 1 base, with 12 bases between them. The CDR3 extends over 14 amino acids. Germline loops: CDR1 LGHNT, CDR2 FRNRAP. CDR3 DNA sequence: TGTGCTAGTGGCCCAGGACCGGTCCAAGAGACCCAGTACTTC. This encodes CASGPGPVQETQYF.

The V and J genes are TRBV27 and TRBJ2-2, with unresolved D. The CDR3 is made up of 15 amino acids. The V gene's germline CDR1 is MNHEY and CDR2 SMNVEV (reference sequence). Trimming cost V 6 bases and J 2 bases, with 13 bases left between them. Written as DNA, the CDR3 is TGTGCCAGCAGCGGGTGGGGTCCAAACACCGGGGAGCTGTTTTTT. Its translation: CASSGWGPNTGELFF.

Turning to this clone: The same CDR3 is also encoded by other DNA sequences in this sample. V usage is TRBV5-6 and J usage is TRBJ2-7; D ambiguous. Trimming stripped 0 bases from V and 1 base from J, with 8 bases between. This CDR3 has 14 residues. Germline V gene lookup returns CDR1 SGHDT and CDR2 YYEEEE. This CDR3 reads CASSLGGDSYEQYF. The CDR3 coding sequence is TGTGCCAGCAGCTTGGGTGGAGATTCCTACGAGCAGTACTTC.